The rows below give T cell receptor beta chains drawn from one sample of a study of molecular identifiers for immune sequencing clone quantification. TCRdb passed the PCR reads through MiXCR, listing each CDR3 protein once. Here the sample spans about 36,000 distinct CDR3 sequences, about a fifth being singletons. The source material was naive CD8+ T cells from blood, with Jurkat cell RNA spiked in. Source of these receptors: a human donor in good health. Some libraries in this study had Jurkat cell RNA spiked in. Each CDR3 is given with its conserved first and last residue. The order of the fields is V gene, clone size, D gene, J gene, CDR3 DNA, CDR3 protein. The D gene is left open where the match is weak. A row's size may be missing; if present it is once, few, many or a size class.

TRBV7-8,few,.,TRBJ2-3,TGTGCCAGCAGCTTAAGTCCTCGTGGTAGCGGCCGCACAGATACGCAGTATTTT,CASSLSPRGSGRTDTQYF
TRBV7-2,many,.,TRBJ2-2,TGTGCCAGCAGCTCATTAGCTGCGAACACCGGGGAGCTGTTTTTT,CASSSLAANTGELFF
TRBV13,many,.,TRBJ2-5,TGTGCCAGCAGCGCCCAACTAGTTCAAGAGACCCAGTACTTC,CASSAQLVQETQYF
TRBV6-5,many,TRBD2,TRBJ2-5,TGTGCCAGCAGGAGCGGGGGTCAAGAGACCCAGTACTTC,CASRSGGQETQYF
TRBV5-1,.,.,TRBJ1-5,TGCGCCAGCAGCCTCGGTGCGGCCGTAGGCAATCAGCCCCAGCATTTT,CASSLGAAVGNQPQHF
TRBV6-5,few,.,TRBJ2-7,TGTGCCAGCAGCCACCGGGGGTTGCACGAGCAGTACTTC,CASSHRGLHEQYF
TRBV19,many,.,TRBJ1-6,TGTGCCAGCGCTGAGGAAACAGGGACCGGCTCACCCCTCCACTTT,CASAEETGTGSPLHF
TRBV9,.,TRBD1,TRBJ2-6,TGTGCCAGCAGCACAGAGGGGACAGACTACTACTCTGGGGCCAACGTCCTGACTTTC,CASSTEGTDYYSGANVLTF
TRBV19,.,.,TRBJ2-7,TGTGCCAGTAGCCCCTGGGCAGGAAGCTCCTACGAGCAGTACTTC,CASSPWAGSSYEQYF
TRBV7-9,many,TRBD1,TRBJ2-3,TGTGCCAGCAGCTTCGGGACAGGACGCACAGATACGCAGTATTTT,CASSFGTGRTDTQYF
TRBV4-3,.,TRBD2,TRBJ2-7,TGCGCCAGCAGCCAAGGGATAGCGGGCTACGAGCAGTACTTC,CASSQGIAGYEQYF
TRBV19,many,TRBD2,TRBJ2-1,TGTGCCAGTAGCCCACTAGCGGGAGCGCACAATGAGCAGTTCTTC,CASSPLAGAHNEQFF
TRBV4-2,many,.,TRBJ2-3,TGTGCCAGCAGCCAAGGAGGAGATACGCAGTATTTT,CASSQGGDTQYF
TRBV23-1,many,.,TRBJ2-7,TGCGCCAGCAGTCGTAACCAGGGAGCTCGGGACGAGCAGTACTTC,CASSRNQGARDEQYF
TRBV2,many,TRBD2,TRBJ2-2,TGTGCCAGCAGTGGACTAGCGGGGAACACCGGGGAGCTGTTTTTT,CASSGLAGNTGELFF
TRBV7-6,many,.,TRBJ2-2,TGTGCCAGCAGCCCTTTTGGGGGGTCAACCGGGGAGCTGTTTTTT,CASSPFGGSTGELFF
TRBV6-5,many,TRBD2,TRBJ2-6,TGTGCCAGCAGTTACGGGACTATCTCTGGGGCCAACGTCCTGACTTTC,CASSYGTISGANVLTF
TRBV27,many,TRBD2,TRBJ2-3,TGTGCCAGCAGCCACTACCCTGGACTAGCGGGGGGGAAAAGCACAGATACGCAGTATTTT,CASSHYPGLAGGKSTDTQYF
TRBV2,many,.,TRBJ2-1,TGTGCCAGCAAGAACAGCTACAATGAGCAGTTCTTC,CASKNSYNEQFF
TRBV7-9,many,.,TRBJ1-5,TGTGCCAGCAGCTTAGACAGCCGTCTTCAGCCCCAGCATTTT,CASSLDSRLQPQHF
TRBV27,few,.,TRBJ2-7,TGTGCCAGCAGTTCCCTCACGTGGGGGTTAGGCTACGAGCAGTACTTC,CASSSLTWGLGYEQYF
TRBV12-3/TRBV12-4,many,TRBD1,TRBJ2-7,TGTGCCAGCAGTGGGACAGGCTCCTACGAGCAGTACTTC,CASSGTGSYEQYF
TRBV12-3/TRBV12-4,.,TRBD2,TRBJ2-5,TGTGCCAGTGCGACTAGCGGGAGGGCATCAGAGACCCAGTACTTC,CASATSGRASETQYF
TRBV4-1,.,TRBD1,TRBJ1-5,TGCGCCAGCAGCCAAGCTGGGACAGGGTACCAGCCCCAGCATTTT,CASSQAGTGYQPQHF
TRBV14,many,.,TRBJ2-1,TGTGCCAGCAGCCATAGGGCTAGCCCCGGCCCGAGCTCCTACAATGAGCAGTTCTTC,CASSHRASPGPSSYNEQFF
TRBV4-2,.,.,TRBJ2-3,TGTGCCAGCAGCCAAGCTCTTGGGGGGAGCACAGATACGCAGTATTTT,CASSQALGGSTDTQYF
TRBV29-1,many,TRBD2,TRBJ2-7,TGCAGCGTTGTTCACCCCGGGACTAGCGGCTACGAGCAGTACTTC,CSVVHPGTSGYEQYF
TRBV12-3/TRBV12-4,many,.,TRBJ1-2,TGTGCCAGTCGGACGGACGTGGACTATGGCTACACCTTC,CASRTDVDYGYTF
TRBV4-1,.,TRBD1,TRBJ2-3,TGCGCCAGCAGCCAAGCAGGGGGCGCGAGTACAGATACGCAGTATTTT,CASSQAGGASTDTQYF
TRBV28,many,.,TRBJ2-2,TGTGCCAGCAGGATACGGGGCGTCGGGGAGCTGTTTTTT,CASRIRGVGELFF
TRBV15,many,.,TRBJ2-3,TGTGCCACCAGCAGAGCGCTCGGACTTCCCAGGGATACGCAGTATTTT,CATSRALGLPRDTQYF
TRBV10-3,many,TRBD1,TRBJ1-4,TGTGCCATCAGCTCGGGACAGGGAAATGAAAAACTGTTTTTT,CAISSGQGNEKLFF
TRBV24-1,few,.,TRBJ2-5,TGTGCCACCAGTGATCCGCCTCGGGACGATCAAGAGACCCAGTACTTC,CATSDPPRDDQETQYF
TRBV5-4,many,.,TRBJ2-6,TGTGCCAGCAGCTTGTCGGCAGGCCCGCTAGGGGCCAACGTCCTGACTTTC,CASSLSAGPLGANVLTF
TRBV4-3,medium-sized,.,TRBJ2-3,TGCGCCAGCAGCCAAGTGGCGGGTGGCACAGATACGCAGTATTTT,CASSQVAGGTDTQYF
TRBV4-3,many,TRBD2,TRBJ2-1,TGCGCCAGCAGCCAAGATCTGGCTAGCGGGAGAGGGGGCGATGAGCAGTTCTTC,CASSQDLASGRGGDEQFF
TRBV28,many,TRBD1,TRBJ2-7,TGTGCCAGCAGCTCCAGACAGGGCTACGAGCAGTACTTC,CASSSRQGYEQYF